This T cell receptor beta chain was obtained from a study of blood T cell repertoires in COVID-19. Study details: Collection of acute and convalescent COVID-19 samples took place in the United States, Italy and Spain. T cells, B-cell-depleted T cells, or PBMCs supplied cDNA or gDNA.

Sequencing used immunoSEQ multiplex PCR; TCRdb keeps in-frame clones, though not all of them. Of some 78,000 clones in the sample, roughly 89% were seen once. This CDR3 comprises 14 residues. Trimming at V came to 0 bases and at J to 6 bases, leaving 6 bases not matched to a gene. The germline V gene has CDR1 SGHDT and CDR2 YYEEEE. This clone was observed a single time. The V call is TRBV5-6, the J call TRBJ2-7, with 7 bases aligning to TRBD1. The origin of this receptor is a man in his forties or fifties with acute or convalescent COVID-19. The sequenced sample was peripheral blood. CDR3 in amino acids: CASSLGQGVREQYF. CDR3 in DNA: TGTGCCAGCAGCTTGGGACAGGGTGTACGCGAGCAGTACTTC.